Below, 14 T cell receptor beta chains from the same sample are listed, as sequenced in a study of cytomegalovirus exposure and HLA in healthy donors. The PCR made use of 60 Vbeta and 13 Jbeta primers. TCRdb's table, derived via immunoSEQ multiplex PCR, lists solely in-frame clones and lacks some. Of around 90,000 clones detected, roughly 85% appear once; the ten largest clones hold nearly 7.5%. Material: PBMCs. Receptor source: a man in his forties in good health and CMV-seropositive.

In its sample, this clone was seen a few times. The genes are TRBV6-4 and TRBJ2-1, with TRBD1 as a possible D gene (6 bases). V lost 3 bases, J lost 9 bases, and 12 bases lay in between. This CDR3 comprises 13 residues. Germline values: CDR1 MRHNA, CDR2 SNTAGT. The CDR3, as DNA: TGTGCCAGCAGTGAAGCAGGGGTCGGTGAGCAGTTCTTC. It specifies CASSEAGVGEQFF.

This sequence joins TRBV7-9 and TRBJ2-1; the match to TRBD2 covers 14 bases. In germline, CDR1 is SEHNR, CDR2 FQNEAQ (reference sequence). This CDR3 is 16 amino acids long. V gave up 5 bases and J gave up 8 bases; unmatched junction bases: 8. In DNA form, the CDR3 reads TGTGCCAGCAGCCAAGATGGGACTAGCGGGAGCTATGAGCAGTTCTTC. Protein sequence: CASSQDGTSGSYEQFF.

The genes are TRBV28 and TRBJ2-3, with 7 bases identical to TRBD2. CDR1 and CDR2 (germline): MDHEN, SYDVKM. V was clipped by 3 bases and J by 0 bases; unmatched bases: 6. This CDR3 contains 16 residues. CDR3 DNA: TGTGCCAGCAGTTTCTCTAGCGGAGCTAGCACAGATACGCAGTATTTT. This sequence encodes CASSFSSGASTDTQYF.

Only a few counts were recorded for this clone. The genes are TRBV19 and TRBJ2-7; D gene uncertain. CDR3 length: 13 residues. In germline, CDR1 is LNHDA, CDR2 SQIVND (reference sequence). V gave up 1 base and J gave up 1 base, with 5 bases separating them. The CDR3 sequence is CASSIAPSYEQYF. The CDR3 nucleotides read TGTGCCAGTAGTATAGCCCCTTCCTACGAGCAGTACTTC.

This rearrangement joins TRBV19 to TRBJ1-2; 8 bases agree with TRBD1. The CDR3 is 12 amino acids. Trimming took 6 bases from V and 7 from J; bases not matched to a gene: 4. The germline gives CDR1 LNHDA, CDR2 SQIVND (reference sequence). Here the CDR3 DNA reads TGTGCCAGTAGCACAGGGGGTATTGGCTACACCTTC. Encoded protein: CASSTGGIGYTF.

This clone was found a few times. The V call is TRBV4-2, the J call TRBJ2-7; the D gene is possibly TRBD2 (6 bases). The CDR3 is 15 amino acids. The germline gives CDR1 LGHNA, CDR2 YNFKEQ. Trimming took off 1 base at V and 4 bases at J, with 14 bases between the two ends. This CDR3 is CASSQARHGGYEQYF. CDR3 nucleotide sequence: TGTGCCAGCAGCCAAGCGAGGCACGGAGGGTACGAGCAGTACTTC.

The CDR3 DNA reads as TGTGCCAGCAGCTTAGCCCGCCCGGATCACGGGGATGGCTACACCTTC. Translated, it gives CASSLARPDHGDGYTF. The rearrangement links TRBV7-2 to TRBJ1-2; D ambiguous. The V end lost 0 bases, the J end lost 6 bases, and 17 bases lay between the germline ends. The CDR3 has 16 residues. Germline loops: CDR1 SGHTA, CDR2 FQGNSA.

As DNA, the CDR3 is TGTGCCAGCAGCAGGGACATCACAGATACGCAGTATTTT. Its protein product is CASSRDITDTQYF. This chain joins TRBV2 and TRBJ2-3, with D tentatively TRBD1 (6 bases). Trimming removed 6 bases at V and 2 bases at J, with 9 bases between. Germline CDR1 and CDR2: SNHLY and FYNNEI. The CDR3 has 13 amino acids.

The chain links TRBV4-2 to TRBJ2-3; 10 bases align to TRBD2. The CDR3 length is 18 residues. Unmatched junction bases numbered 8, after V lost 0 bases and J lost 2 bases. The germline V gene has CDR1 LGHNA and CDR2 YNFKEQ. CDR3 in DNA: TGTGCCAGCAGCCAAGATCGTCCTAGCGGGAGTTTCACAGATACGCAGTATTTT. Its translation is CASSQDRPSGSFTDTQYF.

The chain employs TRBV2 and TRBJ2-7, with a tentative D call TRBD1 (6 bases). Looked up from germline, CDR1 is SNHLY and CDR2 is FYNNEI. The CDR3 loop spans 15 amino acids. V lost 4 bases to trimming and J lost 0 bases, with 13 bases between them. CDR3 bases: TGTGCCAGCAGTGTGGGGGCGCCCTACTCCTACGAGCAGTACTTC. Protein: CASSVGAPYSYEQYF.

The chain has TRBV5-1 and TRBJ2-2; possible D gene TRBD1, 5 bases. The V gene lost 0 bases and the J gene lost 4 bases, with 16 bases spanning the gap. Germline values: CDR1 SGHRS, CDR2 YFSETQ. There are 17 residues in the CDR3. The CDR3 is CASSLVSGWMVTGELFF. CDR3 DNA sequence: TGCGCCAGCAGCTTGGTATCAGGGTGGATGGTCACCGGGGAGCTGTTTTTT.

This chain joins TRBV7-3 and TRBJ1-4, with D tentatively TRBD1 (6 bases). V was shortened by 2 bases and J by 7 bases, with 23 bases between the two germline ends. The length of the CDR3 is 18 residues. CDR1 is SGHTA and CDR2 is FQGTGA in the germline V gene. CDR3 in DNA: TGTGCCAGCAGCTTACCCCCAAACCACACAGGGCTCTCTGAAAAACTGTTTTTT. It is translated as CASSLPPNHTGLSEKLFF.

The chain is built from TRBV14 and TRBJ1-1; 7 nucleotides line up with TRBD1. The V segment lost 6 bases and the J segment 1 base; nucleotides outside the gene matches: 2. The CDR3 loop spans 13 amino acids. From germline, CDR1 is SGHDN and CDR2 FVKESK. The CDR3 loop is CASSRGRNTEAFF. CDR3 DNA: TGTGCCAGCAGTAGGGGGCGGAACACTGAAGCTTTCTTT.

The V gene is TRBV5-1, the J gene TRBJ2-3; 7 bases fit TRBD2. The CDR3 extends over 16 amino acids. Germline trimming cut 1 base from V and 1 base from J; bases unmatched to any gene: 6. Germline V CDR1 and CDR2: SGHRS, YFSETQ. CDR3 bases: TGCGCCAGCAGCTTGCAAAGGACTAGTGGCACAGATACGCAGTATTTT. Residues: CASSLQRTSGTDTQYF.